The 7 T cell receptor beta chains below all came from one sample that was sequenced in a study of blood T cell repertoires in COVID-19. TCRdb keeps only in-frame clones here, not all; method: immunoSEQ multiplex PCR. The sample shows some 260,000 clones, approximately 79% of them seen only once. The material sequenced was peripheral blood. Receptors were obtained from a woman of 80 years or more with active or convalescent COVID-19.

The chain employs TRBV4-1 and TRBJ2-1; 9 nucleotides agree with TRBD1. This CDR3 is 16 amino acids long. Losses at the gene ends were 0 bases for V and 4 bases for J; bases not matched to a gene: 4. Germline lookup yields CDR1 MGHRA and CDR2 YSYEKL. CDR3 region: CASSQDWTGAYNEQFF. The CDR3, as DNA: TGCGCCAGCAGCCAAGATTGGACAGGGGCGTACAATGAGCAGTTCTTC.

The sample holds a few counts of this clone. The CDR3 region has the DNA TGTGCCAGCAAAACCACAGGATTAAACACCGGGGAGCTGTTTTTT. Its translation is CASKTTGLNTGELFF. J is TRBJ2-2 and V is TRBV27; tentative D call: TRBD1 (5 bases). Germline CDR1 and CDR2: MNHEY and SMNVEV (reference sequence). The CDR3 loop spans 15 amino acids. Deletions cut 7 bases from V and 2 bases from J, with 14 bases between.

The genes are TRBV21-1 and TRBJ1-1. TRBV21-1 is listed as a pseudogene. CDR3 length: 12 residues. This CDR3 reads CASSSRRIEAFF. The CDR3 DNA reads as TGTGCCAGCAGCTCGCGGAGGATTGAAGCTTTCTTT.

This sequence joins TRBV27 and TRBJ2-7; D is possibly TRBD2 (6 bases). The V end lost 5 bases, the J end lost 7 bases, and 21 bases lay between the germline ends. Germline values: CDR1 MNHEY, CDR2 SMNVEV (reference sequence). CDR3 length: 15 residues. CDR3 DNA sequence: TGTGCCAGCAGTCCCTCAACCGGGACCCGGGGGGAGCAGTACTTC. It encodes CASSPSTGTRGEQYF.

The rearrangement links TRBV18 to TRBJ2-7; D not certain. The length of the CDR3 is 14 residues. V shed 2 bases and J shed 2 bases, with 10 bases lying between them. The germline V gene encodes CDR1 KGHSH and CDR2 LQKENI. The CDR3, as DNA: TGTGCCAGCTCACCATATAACAGACCCTACGAGCAGTACTTC. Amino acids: CASSPYNRPYEQYF.

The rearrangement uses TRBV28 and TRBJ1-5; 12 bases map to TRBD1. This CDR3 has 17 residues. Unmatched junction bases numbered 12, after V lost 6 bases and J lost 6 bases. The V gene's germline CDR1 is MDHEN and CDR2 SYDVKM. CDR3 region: CASRRASGQGASQPQHF. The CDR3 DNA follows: TGTGCCAGCAGGCGGGCCTCGGGACAGGGGGCCAGTCAGCCCCAGCATTTT.

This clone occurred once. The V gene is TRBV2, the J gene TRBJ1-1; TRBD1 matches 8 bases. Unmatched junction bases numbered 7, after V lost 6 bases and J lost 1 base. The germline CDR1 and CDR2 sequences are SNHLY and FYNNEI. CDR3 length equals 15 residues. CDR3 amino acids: CASSLRGTGNTEAFF. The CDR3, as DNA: TGTGCCAGCAGCCTGAGAGGGACAGGGAACACTGAAGCTTTCTTT.